This T cell receptor beta chain was captured by sequencing in a study of blood T cell repertoires in COVID-19. Study at large: Spain, Italy and the United States supplied samples that represented acute and convalescent COVID-19. Sources were T cells, B-cell-depleted T cells, or PBMCs; the material itself was cDNA or gDNA.

This clone was observed a few times. Authors' analysis steps: Reference gene primers were amplified, and this amplification served to estimate nucleated cell counts. Clones were sequenced by immunoSEQ multiplex PCR, and TCRdb holds only the in-frame ones, with some missing. For V, J and clone size, that table is used; D and trimming come from the DNA. The data contain more than 200,000 clones, 86% of them singletons. V was cut by 2 bases and J by 3 bases, with 13 bases left in between. Germline V gene lookup returns CDR1 SNHLY and CDR2 FYNNEI. This CDR3 comprises 15 residues. The chain recombines TRBV2 with TRBJ1-2; the D gene is possibly TRBD1 (6 bases). The receptor was derived from a man aged 25 to 45 with active or convalescent COVID-19. Input material: peripheral blood. CDR3 DNA: TGTGCCAGCAGTGAATGGGCAGGGGCCGACTATGGCTACACCTTC. Protein product: CASSEWAGADYGYTF.